The TCR beta chain described here comes from a study of shared clonotypes between healthy human individuals. The method was immunoSEQ multiplex PCR; TCRdb's version includes in-frame clones alone and lacks a portion of them. The sample yields about 1.1 million clones, around 82% seen once. Study-level points and caveats: Generally, naive subsets came out with larger estimated richness than memory subsets. A reduction in generation probabilities was seen for non-shared clonotypes relative to those shared by all four donors.

In the case of this clone: Antigen: not known.

Sequencing was carried out using memory CD4+ T cells from PBMCs. Subset described: CD45RA-negative fraction. The receptor comes from a man aged 18 to 30 in good health. Some clones in this sample may be carry-over from other donors' samples.

CDR3 nucleotide sequence: TGTGCCAGTAGCCCCCTTCCCCAGGGTAGCACTGAAGCTTTCTTT. This gives the protein CASSPLPQGSTEAFF. V usage is TRBV19 and J usage is TRBJ1-1, with D possibly being TRBD1 (5 bases). Per the germline V gene, CDR1 is LNHDA and CDR2 is SQIVND (reference sequence). This CDR3 is built from 15 residues. The V end was cut by 6 bases, the J end by 4 bases, with 18 bases between.